This T cell receptor (beta chain) comes out of a study of T cells expressing NK-cell markers. Across the study: Sorted CD3+CD56+NKG2C+, CD3+CD56+NKG2C- and CD3+CD56-NKG2C+ T cells supplied TCR beta repertoires.

TCRdb reprocessed the 5' RACE reads and reports one entry per CDR3 protein, with no DNA. This repertoire includes about 390,000 distinct CDR3 sequences. The CDR3 length is 18 residues. Germline V gene lookup returns CDR1 KGHSH and CDR2 LQKENI. Study-wide points: The CD3+CD56-NKG2C+ fraction was also led by these clonotypes in several donors. Dominant NKG2C+ clonotypes in over 5 donors made up about 1.0-7.0% of CD8+ T cells. What remained unclear was the HCMV specificity of expanded NKG2C+ T cell clones.

Comments on this clonotype: What it binds is unknown.

The origin of this receptor is a woman in her fifties or sixties in good health. J is TRBJ2-2 and V is TRBV18; there is no DNA to check the TCRdb D call of TRBD1. Sequenced sample: blood T cells: a sorted CD56 or NKG2C T cell subset, CD4+ or CD8+ T cells, or bulk PBMC T cells (not recorded which). The CDR3 reads CASSPMPRGQPNTGELFF.